The rows below give T cell receptor beta chains drawn from one sample of a study of blood T cell repertoires in COVID-19. Produced via immunoSEQ multiplex PCR; TCRdb's table is partial and in-frame only. The top ten clones hold under 3% of a sample with about 260,000 clones, around 92% of them seen once. The specimen sequenced was peripheral blood. The receptors stem from a person between 18 and 35 years old with COVID-19, enrolled during active disease. Both conserved end residues are part of each CDR3. Each record gives: J gene, D gene, clone size, V gene, CDR3 DNA, CDR3 protein. D genes are given only for firm matches. Clone size is stated in some rows and not others, as once, few, many or a class when expanded.

>TRBJ1-1|.|.|TRBV11-2
TGTGCCAGCAGCTTAGAGGGTTGGGCAGAGAACACTGAAGCTTTCTTT
CASSLEGWAENTEAFF
>TRBJ1-1|TRBD1|once|TRBV2
TGTGCCAGCAGCCACAGCCGGGACAGATTTTCATCTGAAGCTTTCTTT
CASSHSRDRFSSEAFF
>TRBJ2-3|TRBD2|.|TRBV5-4
TGTGCCAGCAGCCCGGATAGAGTAGCGGGGGATGGGGATACGCAGTATTTT
CASSPDRVAGDGDTQYF
>TRBJ1-1|TRBD1|.|TRBV7-3
TGTGCCAGCAGTTCCCAGGGGGGCGTCACTGAAGCTTTCTTT
CASSSQGGVTEAFF
>TRBJ2-3|TRBD1|.|TRBV6-2/TRBV6-3
TGTGCCAGCAGCCGACAGGGGAGCACAGATACGCAGTATTTT
CASSRQGSTDTQYF
>TRBJ1-5|TRBD1|few|TRBV7-2
TGTGCCAGCAGCGGGGACAGGTCACAGCCCCAGCATTTT
CASSGDRSQPQHF
>TRBJ1-5|TRBD1|.|TRBV29-1
TGCAGCGTTGAAGGGACAGGTGGTCAGCCCCAGCATTTT
CSVEGTGGQPQHF
>TRBJ2-1|TRBD1|.|TRBV5-1
TGCGCCAGCAGCTCCGGACAGGGTTCCTACAATGAGCAGTTCTTC
CASSSGQGSYNEQFF
>TRBJ2-1|TRBD1|.|TRBV24-1
TGTGCCACCAGTTGGTCACAGGGGGCGCCTGTCAATGAGCAGTTCTTC
CATSWSQGAPVNEQFF
>TRBJ1-3|.|.|TRBV15
TGTGCCACCAGCAGAGATCCCGCCAGTGCTGGAAACACCATATATTTT
CATSRDPASAGNTIYF
>TRBJ1-3|TRBD1|.|TRBV5-1
TGCGCCAGCAGCTCGACAGGGGACGGAAACACCATATATTTT
CASSSTGDGNTIYF
>TRBJ2-1|.|.|TRBV19
TGTGCCAGTAGTCTCCCTAGTATGCACGCCCACAATGAGCAGTTCTTC
CASSLPSMHAHNEQFF
>TRBJ1-1|TRBD1|.|TRBV2
TGTGCCAGCACTTCGGACAGGGGGGCATCGGCTTTCTTT
CASTSDRGASAFF
>TRBJ1-4|.|.|TRBV3-1/TRBV3-2
TGTGCCAGCAGCCAACGTTTGCCGGGGACAAGGCATGAAAAACTGTTTTTT
CASSQRLPGTRHEKLFF
>TRBJ2-2|.|once|TRBV7-2
TGTGCCAGCAGGGACAGCACCGGGGAGCTGTTTTTT
CASRDSTGELFF
>TRBJ1-5|TRBD1|few|TRBV6-6
TGTGCCAGCAAAAGGGGACAGGCTAATCAGCCCCAGCATTTT
CASKRGQANQPQHF
>TRBJ2-2|TRBD2|.|TRBV7-9
TGTGCCAGCAGCTCAGCTGCGGGAGCCGGGGAGCTGTTTTTT
CASSSAAGAGELFF
>TRBJ2-5|.|.|TRBV3-1/TRBV3-2
TGTGCCAGCAGCCAAGTGGCAGAGACCCAGTACTTC
CASSQVAETQYF
>TRBJ1-4|.|.|TRBV11-2
TGTGCCAGCAGCCAGCTGGCGGGGAATGAAAAACTGTTTTTT
CASSQLAGNEKLFF
>TRBJ2-5|.|.|TRBV10-1
TGCGCCAGCAGCGGGAGCCCCCAGTACTTC
CASSGSPQYF
>TRBJ1-1|.|.|TRBV29-1
TGCAGCGTTGTGGCCGGGTTTGACACTGAAGCTTTCTTT
CSVVAGFDTEAFF
>TRBJ1-4|.|.|TRBV27
TGTGCCAGCAGTTCCCGGACAGCAACTAATGAAAAACTGTTTTTT
CASSSRTATNEKLFF
>TRBJ2-3|.|.|TRBV5-8
TGTGCCAGCAGCTTCCGGGAAAGTACGCAGTATTTT
CASSFRESTQYF
>TRBJ1-1|.|.|TRBV10-1
TGCGCCTCGCGGGAAGGCCAGCAGACTGAAGCTTTCTTT
CASREGQQTEAFF
>TRBJ1-6|.|few|TRBV7-9
TGTGCCAGCAGCTTAGTTTTGTTCGCAGATTCTCCTTCACCCCTCCACTTT
CASSLVLFADSPSPLHF
>TRBJ2-1|.|.|TRBV18
TGTGCCAGCTCACGGGACAAGACCTCCTACAATGAGCAGTTCTTC
CASSRDKTSYNEQFF
>TRBJ1-1|TRBD1|.|TRBV25-1
TGTGCCAGCAGTGGGGGACAGAGAGCTTTCTTT
CASSGGQRAFF
>TRBJ2-1|.|.|TRBV19
TGTGCCAGTAGCCTCTCGACAGTTTCCTACAATGAGCAGTTCTTC
CASSLSTVSYNEQFF
>TRBJ2-3|TRBD1|.|TRBV6-1
TGTGCCAGCAGTGGGGCAGGGGGCAATTTTTACACAGATACGCAGTATTTT
CASSGAGGNFYTDTQYF
>TRBJ2-7|.|.|TRBV5-6
TGTGCCAGCAGCTTGGAATGGAAGGGGTCGACCTACGAGCAGTACTTC
CASSLEWKGSTYEQYF
>TRBJ2-3|TRBD1|.|TRBV13
TGTGCCAGCAGCCGGGCCTTAACAGGGGTAGATGCAGATACGCAGTATTTT
CASSRALTGVDADTQYF
>TRBJ2-1|.|.|TRBV7-6
TGTGCCAGCAGCCGGGACAACCACAATGAGCAGTTCTTC
CASSRDNHNEQFF
>TRBJ2-1|.|.|TRBV27
TGTGCCAGCAGTCCCACGTGGGACGGAGGGGATGAGCAGTTCTTC
CASSPTWDGGDEQFF
>TRBJ2-7|TRBD1|.|TRBV27
TGTGCCAGCAGTTTATCAGGGGGCCCGTCCTACGAGCAGTACTTC
CASSLSGGPSYEQYF
>TRBJ2-1|.|.|TRBV7-3
TGTGCCAGCAGCCGAGGCGGGACTGAGCAGTTCTTC
CASSRGGTEQFF
>TRBJ2-4|.|.|TRBV5-1
TGCGCCAGCAGCTTGGGACAGAAGGACATTCAGTACTTC
CASSLGQKDIQYF
>TRBJ2-7|TRBD2|.|TRBV7-2
TGTGCCAGCAGCCCTACTAGCGGGAGCAAACTTAACTTCTACGAGCAGTACTTC
CASSPTSGSKLNFYEQYF
>TRBJ2-5|.|.|TRBV6-5
TGTGCCAGCAGTTACTTGACAGTACAGGTCGAAGAGACCCAGTACTTC
CASSYLTVQVEETQYF
>TRBJ2-1|TRBD2|once|TRBV10-3
TGTGCCATCGGTGGGGCCGGGCAAACTAGCGGGAGGGGGTCCTACAATGAGCAGTTCTTC
CAIGGAGQTSGRGSYNEQFF
>TRBJ2-7|TRBD1|.|TRBV7-3
TGTGCCAGCAGCCTACAGGGGACCTCCTACGAGCAGTACTTC
CASSLQGTSYEQYF
>TRBJ1-4|.|.|TRBV24-1
TGTGCCACCCAGGGCGCAGGTAATGAAAAACTGTTTTTT
CATQGAGNEKLFF
>TRBJ1-4|.|.|TRBV5-6
TGTGCCAGCAGCAGGGGGAATGAAAAACTGTTTTTT
CASSRGNEKLFF
>TRBJ1-2|.|once|TRBV4-1
TGCGCCAGCAGCCAAGATGGGAGTCGTGGCTACACCTTC
CASSQDGSRGYTF
>TRBJ2-7|TRBD1|.|TRBV5-4
TGTGCCAGCACCGTGGACAGGGGGTACCACGAGCAGTACTTC
CASTVDRGYHEQYF
>TRBJ1-2|TRBD1|.|TRBV6-5
TGTGCCAGCACCTCGACAGGGAACTATGGCTACACCTTC
CASTSTGNYGYTF
>TRBJ1-2|.|.|TRBV6-1
TGTGCCAGCAGTGAAGTGAGGAGGGGCTATGGCTACACCTTC
CASSEVRRGYGYTF
>TRBJ2-5|.|.|TRBV5-1
TGCGCCAGCAGCGCCTCAGGGGCCCAAGAGACCCAGTACTTC
CASSASGAQETQYF
>TRBJ1-5|.|.|TRBV27
TGTGCCAGCAGTTTATCCCCCCGGACAGCTTACAATCAGCCCCAGCATTTT
CASSLSPRTAYNQPQHF
>TRBJ1-3|.|.|TRBV3-1/TRBV3-2
TGTGCCAGCAGCCAAGACAGGGTATCTGGAAACACCATATATTTT
CASSQDRVSGNTIYF
>TRBJ2-6|.|.|TRBV7-3
TGTGCCAGCAGCTTAGGCCCGCCGTTCGTTGGGGCCAACGTCCTGACTTTC
CASSLGPPFVGANVLTF
>TRBJ1-2|TRBD1|.|TRBV4-1
TGCGCCAGCAACCCCGGGACAGGGGGGTACACCTTC
CASNPGTGGYTF
>TRBJ2-3|.|.|TRBV27
TGTGCCAGCAGCCAACTAGGTTTTGGTGGCACAGATACGCAGTATTTT
CASSQLGFGGTDTQYF
>TRBJ2-7|TRBD2|.|TRBV12-3/TRBV12-4
TGTGCCAGCAGTTTGGGGGGGAACTACGAGCAGTACTTC
CASSLGGNYEQYF
>TRBJ1-1|TRBD1|few|TRBV5-6
TGTGCCAGCAGCCAGGGGGATTACGACACTGAAGCTTTCTTT
CASSQGDYDTEAFF